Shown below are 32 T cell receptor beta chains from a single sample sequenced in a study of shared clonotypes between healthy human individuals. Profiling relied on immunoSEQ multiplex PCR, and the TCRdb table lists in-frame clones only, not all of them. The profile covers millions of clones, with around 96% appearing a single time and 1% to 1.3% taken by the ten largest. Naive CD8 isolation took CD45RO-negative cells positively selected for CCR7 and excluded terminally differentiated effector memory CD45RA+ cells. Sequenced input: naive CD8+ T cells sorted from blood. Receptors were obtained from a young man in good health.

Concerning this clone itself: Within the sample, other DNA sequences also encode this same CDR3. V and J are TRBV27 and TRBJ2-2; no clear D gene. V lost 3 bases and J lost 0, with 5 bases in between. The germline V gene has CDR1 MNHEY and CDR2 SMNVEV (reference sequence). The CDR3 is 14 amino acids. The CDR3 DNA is TGTGCCAGCAGTTTCTACACGAACACCGGGGAGCTGTTTTTT. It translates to CASSFYTNTGELFF.

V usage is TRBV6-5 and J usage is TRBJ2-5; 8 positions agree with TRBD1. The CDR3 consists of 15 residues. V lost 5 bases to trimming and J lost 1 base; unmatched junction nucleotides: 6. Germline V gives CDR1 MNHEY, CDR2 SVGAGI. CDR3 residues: CASSQDRVAQETQYF. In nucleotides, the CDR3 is TGTGCCAGCAGTCAGGACAGGGTGGCCCAAGAGACCCAGTACTTC.

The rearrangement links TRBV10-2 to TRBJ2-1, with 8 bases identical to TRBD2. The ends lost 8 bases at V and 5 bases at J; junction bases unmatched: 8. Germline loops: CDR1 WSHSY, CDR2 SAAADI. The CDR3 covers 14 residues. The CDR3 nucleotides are TGCGCCAGCTCGGGGACTAGAATAGACAATGAGCAGTTCTTC. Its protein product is CASSGTRIDNEQFF.

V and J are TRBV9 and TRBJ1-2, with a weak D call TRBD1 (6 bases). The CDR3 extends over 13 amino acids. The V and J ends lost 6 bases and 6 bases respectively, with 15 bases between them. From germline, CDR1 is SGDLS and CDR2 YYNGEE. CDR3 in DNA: TGTGCCAGCAAAGGGGGGCGATGGGATGGCTACACCTTC. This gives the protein CASKGGRWDGYTF.

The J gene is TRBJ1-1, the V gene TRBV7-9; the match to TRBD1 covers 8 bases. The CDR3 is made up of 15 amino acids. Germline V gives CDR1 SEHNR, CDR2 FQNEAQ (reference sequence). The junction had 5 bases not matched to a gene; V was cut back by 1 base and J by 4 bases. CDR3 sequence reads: CASSLEGTGGTEAFF. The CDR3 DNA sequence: TGTGCCAGCAGCTTAGAGGGAACAGGGGGCACTGAAGCTTTCTTT.

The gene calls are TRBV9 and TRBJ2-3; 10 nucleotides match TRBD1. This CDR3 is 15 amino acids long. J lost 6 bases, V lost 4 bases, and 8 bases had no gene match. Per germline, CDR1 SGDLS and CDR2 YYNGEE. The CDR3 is CASSTSGTGVDTQYF. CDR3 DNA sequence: TGTGCCAGCAGCACCTCCGGGACAGGGGTTGATACGCAGTATTTT.

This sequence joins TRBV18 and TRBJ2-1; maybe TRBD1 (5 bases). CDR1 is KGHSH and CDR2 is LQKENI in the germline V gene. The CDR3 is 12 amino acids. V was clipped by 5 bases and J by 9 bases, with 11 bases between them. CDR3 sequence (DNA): TGTGCCAGCTCATTAGACAGTCCTGAGCAGTTCTTC. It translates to CASSLDSPEQFF.

The CDR3 here is CASSYYAGNTGELFF. The DNA for the CDR3 is TGTGCCAGCAGTTACTACGCAGGGAACACCGGGGAGCTGTTTTTT. V is TRBV6-9 and J is TRBJ2-2, with D uncertain. V was shortened by 3 bases and J by 1 base, with 9 bases between the two germline ends. Germline loops: CDR1 MNHGY, CDR2 SVAAGI. The length of the CDR3 is 15 residues.

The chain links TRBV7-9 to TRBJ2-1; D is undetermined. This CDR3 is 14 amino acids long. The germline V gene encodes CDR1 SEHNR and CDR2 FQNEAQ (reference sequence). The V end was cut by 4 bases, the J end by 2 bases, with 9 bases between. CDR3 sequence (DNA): TGTGCCAGCAGCTCCCTAGTCCCCTACAATGAGCAGTTCTTC. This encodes CASSSLVPYNEQFF.

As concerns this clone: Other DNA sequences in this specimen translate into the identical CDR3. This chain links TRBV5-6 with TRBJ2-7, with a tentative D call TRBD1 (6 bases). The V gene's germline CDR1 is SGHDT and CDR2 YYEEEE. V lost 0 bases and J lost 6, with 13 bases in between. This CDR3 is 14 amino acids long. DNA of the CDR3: TGTGCCAGCAGCTTGGACACCCTAGGGGGCGAGCAGTACTTC. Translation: CASSLDTLGGEQYF.

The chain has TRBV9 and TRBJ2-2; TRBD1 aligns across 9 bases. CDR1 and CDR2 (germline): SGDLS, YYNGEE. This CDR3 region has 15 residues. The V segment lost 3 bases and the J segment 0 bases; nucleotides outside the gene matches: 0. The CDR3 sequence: CASSGTGANTGELFF. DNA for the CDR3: TGTGCCAGCAGCGGGACAGGGGCGAACACCGGGGAGCTGTTTTTT. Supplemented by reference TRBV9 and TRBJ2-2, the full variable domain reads DSGVTQTPKHLITATGQRVTLRCSPRSGDLSVYWYQQSLDQGLQFLIQYYNGEERAKGNILERFSAQQFPDLHSELNLSSLELGDSALYFCASSGTGANTGELFFGEGSRLTVL.

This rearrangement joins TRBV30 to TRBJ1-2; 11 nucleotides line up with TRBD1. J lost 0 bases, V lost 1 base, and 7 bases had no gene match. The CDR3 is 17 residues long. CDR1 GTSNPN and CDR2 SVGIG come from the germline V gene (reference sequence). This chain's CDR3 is CAWSGWDRGDANYGYTF. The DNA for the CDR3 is TGTGCCTGGAGTGGTTGGGACAGGGGGGACGCTAACTATGGCTACACCTTC.

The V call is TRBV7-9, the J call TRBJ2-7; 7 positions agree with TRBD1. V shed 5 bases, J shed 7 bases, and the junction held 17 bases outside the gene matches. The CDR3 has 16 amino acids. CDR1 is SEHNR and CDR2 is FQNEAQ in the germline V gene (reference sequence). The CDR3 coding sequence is TGTGCCAGCAGCCTGGATAGGGGGCAGGGGACGTGGGAGCAGTACTTC. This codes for CASSLDRGQGTWEQYF.

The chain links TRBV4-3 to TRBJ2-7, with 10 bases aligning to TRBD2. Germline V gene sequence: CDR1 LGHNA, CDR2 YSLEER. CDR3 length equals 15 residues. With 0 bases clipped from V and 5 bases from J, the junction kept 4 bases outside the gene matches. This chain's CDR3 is CASSQEIAGGDEQYF. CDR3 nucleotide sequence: TGCGCCAGCAGCCAAGAGATAGCGGGAGGAGACGAGCAGTACTTC.

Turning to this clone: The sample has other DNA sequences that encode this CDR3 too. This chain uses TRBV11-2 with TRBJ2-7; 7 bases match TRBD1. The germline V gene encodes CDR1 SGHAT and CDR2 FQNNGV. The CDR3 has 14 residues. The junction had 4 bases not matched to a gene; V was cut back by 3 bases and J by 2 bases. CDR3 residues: CASSLLTGAYEQYF. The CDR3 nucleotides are TGTGCCAGCAGCTTGCTAACAGGGGCCTACGAGCAGTACTTC.

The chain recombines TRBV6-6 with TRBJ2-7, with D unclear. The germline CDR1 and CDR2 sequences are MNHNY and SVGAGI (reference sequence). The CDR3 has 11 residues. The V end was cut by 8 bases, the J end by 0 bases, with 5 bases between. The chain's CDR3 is CASEDSYEQYF. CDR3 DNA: TGTGCCAGCGAGGACTCCTACGAGCAGTACTTC.

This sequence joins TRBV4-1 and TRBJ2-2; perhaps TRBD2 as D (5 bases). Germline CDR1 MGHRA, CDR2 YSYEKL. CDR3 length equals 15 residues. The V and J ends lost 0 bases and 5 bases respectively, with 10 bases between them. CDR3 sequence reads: CASSQEIWETGELFF. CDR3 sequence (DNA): TGCGCCAGCAGCCAAGAAATATGGGAGACCGGGGAGCTGTTTTTT.

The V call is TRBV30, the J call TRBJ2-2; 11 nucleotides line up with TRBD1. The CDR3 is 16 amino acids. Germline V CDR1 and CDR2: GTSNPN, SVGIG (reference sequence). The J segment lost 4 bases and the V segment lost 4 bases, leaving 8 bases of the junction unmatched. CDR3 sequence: CAWTNGQGASTGELFF. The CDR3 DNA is TGTGCCTGGACTAATGGACAGGGGGCGAGCACCGGGGAGCTGTTTTTT.

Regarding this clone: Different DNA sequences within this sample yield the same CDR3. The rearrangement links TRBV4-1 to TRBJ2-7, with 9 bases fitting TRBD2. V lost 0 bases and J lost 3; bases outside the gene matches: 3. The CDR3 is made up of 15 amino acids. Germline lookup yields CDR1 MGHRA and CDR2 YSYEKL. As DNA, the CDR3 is TGCGCCAGCAGCCAAGACCCAGCGGGGGGCTACGAGCAGTACTTC. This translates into CASSQDPAGGYEQYF.

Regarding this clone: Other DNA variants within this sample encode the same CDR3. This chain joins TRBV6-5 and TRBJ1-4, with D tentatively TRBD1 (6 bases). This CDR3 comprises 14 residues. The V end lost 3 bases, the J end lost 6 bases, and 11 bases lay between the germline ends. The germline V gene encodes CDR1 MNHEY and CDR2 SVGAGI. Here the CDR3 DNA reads TGTGCCAGCAGTTATGGGGGCGAAGATGAAAAACTGTTTTTT. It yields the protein CASSYGGEDEKLFF.

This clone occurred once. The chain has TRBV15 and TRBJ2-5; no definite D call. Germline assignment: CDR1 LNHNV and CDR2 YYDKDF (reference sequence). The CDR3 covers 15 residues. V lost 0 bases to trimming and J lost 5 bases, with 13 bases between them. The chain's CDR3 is CATSRDGSQDETQYF. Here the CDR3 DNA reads TGTGCCACCAGCAGAGACGGTAGCCAGGATGAGACCCAGTACTTC.

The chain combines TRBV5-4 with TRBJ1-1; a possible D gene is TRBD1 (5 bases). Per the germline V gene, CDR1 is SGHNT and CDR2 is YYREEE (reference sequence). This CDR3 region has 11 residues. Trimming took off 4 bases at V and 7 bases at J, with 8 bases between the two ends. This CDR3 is CASSQGLEAFF. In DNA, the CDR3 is TGTGCCAGCAGCCAGGGACTTGAAGCTTTCTTT.

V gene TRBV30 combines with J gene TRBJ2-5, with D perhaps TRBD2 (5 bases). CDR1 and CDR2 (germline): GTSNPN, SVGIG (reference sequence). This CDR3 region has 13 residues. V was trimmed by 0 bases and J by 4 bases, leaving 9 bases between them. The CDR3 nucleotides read TGTGCCTGGAGTGTTATAGAGGGAGAGACCCAGTACTTC. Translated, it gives CAWSVIEGETQYF.

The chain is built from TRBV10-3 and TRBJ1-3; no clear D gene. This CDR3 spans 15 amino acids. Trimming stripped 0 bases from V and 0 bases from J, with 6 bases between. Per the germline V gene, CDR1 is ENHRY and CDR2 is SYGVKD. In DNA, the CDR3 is TGTGCCATCAGTGAGTCTATATCCTCTGGAAACACCATATATTTT. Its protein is CAISESISSGNTIYF.

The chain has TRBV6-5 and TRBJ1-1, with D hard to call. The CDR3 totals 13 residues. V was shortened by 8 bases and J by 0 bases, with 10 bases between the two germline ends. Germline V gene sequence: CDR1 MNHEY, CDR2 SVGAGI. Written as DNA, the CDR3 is TGTGCCAGCCTCAACTTAATGAACACTGAAGCTTTCTTT. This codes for CASLNLMNTEAFF.

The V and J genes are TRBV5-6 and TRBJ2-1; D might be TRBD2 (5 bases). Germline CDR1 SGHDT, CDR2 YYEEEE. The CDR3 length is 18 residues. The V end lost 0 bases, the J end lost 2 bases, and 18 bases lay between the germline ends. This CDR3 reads CASSLVETKVKAYNEQFF. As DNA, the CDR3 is TGTGCCAGCAGCTTGGTTGAGACTAAGGTAAAAGCCTACAATGAGCAGTTCTTC.

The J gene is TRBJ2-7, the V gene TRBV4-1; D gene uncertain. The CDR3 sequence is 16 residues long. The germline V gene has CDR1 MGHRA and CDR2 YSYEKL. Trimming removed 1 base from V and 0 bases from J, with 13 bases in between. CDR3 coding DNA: TGCGCCAGCAGCCAAGTCCCCTACCGACGCTCCTACGAGCAGTACTTC. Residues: CASSQVPYRRSYEQYF.

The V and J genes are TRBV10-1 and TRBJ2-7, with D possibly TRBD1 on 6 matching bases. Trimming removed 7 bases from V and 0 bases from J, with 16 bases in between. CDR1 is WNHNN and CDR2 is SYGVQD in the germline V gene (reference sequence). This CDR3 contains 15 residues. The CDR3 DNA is TGCGCCAGCAAGACGATTGGACAGTTCTCCTACGAGCAGTACTTC. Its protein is CASKTIGQFSYEQYF.

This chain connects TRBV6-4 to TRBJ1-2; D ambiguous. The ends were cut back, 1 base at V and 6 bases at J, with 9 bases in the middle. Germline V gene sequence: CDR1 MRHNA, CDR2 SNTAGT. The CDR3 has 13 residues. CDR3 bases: TGTGCCAGCAGTGACTACGACCGGGATGGCTACACCTTC. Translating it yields CASSDYDRDGYTF.

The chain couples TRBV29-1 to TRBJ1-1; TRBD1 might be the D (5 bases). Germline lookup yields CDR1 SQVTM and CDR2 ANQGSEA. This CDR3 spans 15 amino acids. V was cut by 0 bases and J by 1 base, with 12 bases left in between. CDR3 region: CSVEDLGGKNTEAFF. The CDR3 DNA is TGCAGCGTTGAAGATTTGGGGGGAAAGAACACTGAAGCTTTCTTT.

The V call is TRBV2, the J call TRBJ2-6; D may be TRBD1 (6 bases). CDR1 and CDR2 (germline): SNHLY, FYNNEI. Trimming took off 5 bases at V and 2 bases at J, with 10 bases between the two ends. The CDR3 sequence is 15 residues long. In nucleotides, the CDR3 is TGTGCCAGCAGTTTAGACAGGACTGGGGCCAACGTCCTGACTTTC. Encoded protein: CASSLDRTGANVLTF.

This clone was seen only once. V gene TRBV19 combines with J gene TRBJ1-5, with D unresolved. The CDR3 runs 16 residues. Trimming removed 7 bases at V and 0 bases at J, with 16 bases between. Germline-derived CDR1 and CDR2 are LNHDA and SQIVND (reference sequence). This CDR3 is CASTMGGSYSNQPQHF. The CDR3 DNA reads TGTGCCAGTACCATGGGAGGATCCTATAGCAATCAGCCCCAGCATTTT.